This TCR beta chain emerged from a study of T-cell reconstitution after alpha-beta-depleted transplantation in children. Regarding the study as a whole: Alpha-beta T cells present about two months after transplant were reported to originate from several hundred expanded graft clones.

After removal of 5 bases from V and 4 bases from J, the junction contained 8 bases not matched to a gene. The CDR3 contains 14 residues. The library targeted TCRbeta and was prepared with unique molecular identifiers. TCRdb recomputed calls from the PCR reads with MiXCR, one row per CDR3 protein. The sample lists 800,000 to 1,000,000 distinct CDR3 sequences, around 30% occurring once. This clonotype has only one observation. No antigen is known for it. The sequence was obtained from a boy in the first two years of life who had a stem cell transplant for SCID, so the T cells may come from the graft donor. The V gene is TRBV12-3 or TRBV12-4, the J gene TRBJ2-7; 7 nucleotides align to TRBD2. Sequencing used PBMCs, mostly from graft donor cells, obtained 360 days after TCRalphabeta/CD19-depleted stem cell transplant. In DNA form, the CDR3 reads TGTGCCAGCAGTCCGGGAGGTCATCGATACGAGCAGTACTTC. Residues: CASSPGGHRYEQYF.